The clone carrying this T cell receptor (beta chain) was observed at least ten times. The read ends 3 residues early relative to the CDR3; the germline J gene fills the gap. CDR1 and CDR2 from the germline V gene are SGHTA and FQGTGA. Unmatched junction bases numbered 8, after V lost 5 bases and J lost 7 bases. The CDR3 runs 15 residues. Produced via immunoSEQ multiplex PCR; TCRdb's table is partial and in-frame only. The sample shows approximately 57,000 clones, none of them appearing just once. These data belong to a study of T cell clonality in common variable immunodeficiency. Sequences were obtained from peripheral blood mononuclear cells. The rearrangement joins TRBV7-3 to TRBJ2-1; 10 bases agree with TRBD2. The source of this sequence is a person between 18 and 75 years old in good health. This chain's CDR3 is CASSLSGGNGNEQFF. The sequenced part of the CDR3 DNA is TGTGCCAGCAGCCTTAGCGGGGGGAATGGGAATGAG.